This T cell receptor beta chain emerged from a study of CD8 T cells in Susac syndrome (dated by TCRdb to between 2018 and 2020). For the study in its entirety: Among the sequenced Susac syndrome patients, about six had clinically active disease and roughly 8 were in clinical remission. At the time of blood withdrawal, Susac syndrome patients were either therapy-naive, taking corticosteroids (with some also receiving IVIg), or on IVIg alone. Repertoire sequencing was used to test whether CD8+ T cell activation and differentiation in Susac syndrome was antigen driven. CD8+ T cell repertoire clonality was compared between about 12 healthy donors, approximately 14 Susac syndrome patients and some 15 multiple sclerosis patients. Paper-wide results and their limitations: Sixteen Susac-specific public clones were identified in the total CD8+ repertoire, and five Susac-specific public clones were identified in the CD8+ TEMRA repertoire. Susac syndrome CD8+ repertoires showed clonal expansion, highest in CD8+ TEMRA cells and greater in clinically active than remitting patients. The number of individuals in the TCR sequencing and HLA analysis was recognized as being relatively small.

RNA was extracted using the RNeasy kit, and about 0.45 to 1 microgram was reverse transcribed with random hexamers. TCR beta CDR3 regions were amplified with the immunoSEQ multiplex PCR assay covering 54 Vbeta and 13 Jbeta segments. PCR amplification bias was corrected by using a synthetic template baseline for primer optimization and computational correction. Concerning the study's data processing: Reads were annotated to V, D and J genes per IMGT and analyzed with immunoSEQ Analyzer, keeping only productive sequences. To calculate clonality, Shannon entropy was normalized by log2 of the number of productive unique sequences and then subtracted from one. Public and private clones were assessed among the 100 most prevalent clones of each patient and control. Susac-specific clones were defined as absent from healthy and MS cohorts, 1052 published viral clones and other ImmuneACCESS disease sequences. TCRdb reprocessed the public reads (quality trimming at Q25 with fastp, clone calling with MiXCR) and kept in-frame beta chains. One record per CDR3 amino acid sequence lists the most common genes and DNA. V and J calls and clone size were set by TCRdb, not the authors. The sample includes around 79,000 distinct CDR3 sequences, with approximately 94% observed a single time. Of the sample, over 0.45% falls within the top ten clones.

V is shortened by 1 base, J by 1 base, and the region joining them spans 13 bases. The CDR3 sequence holds 16 residues, the cysteine and phenylalanine included. Only CDR3 DNA remains: 48 bases, in frame from the first base. For CDR1 and CDR2, the germline V gene lists SGHAT and FQNNGV. High-throughput TCR beta sequencing profiled peripheral blood CD8+ and CD4+ T cells from healthy donors, Susac syndrome patients and multiple sclerosis patients. Susac syndrome patients met recently defined diagnostic criteria for definite or probable disease. Bulk CD8+ and CD4+ T cells were purified magnetically by negative isolation, whereas CD8+ TEMRA cells were enriched by FACS. Blood was collected in EDTA tubes and processed within 24 hours, with PBMCs isolated through density gradient centrifugation. PBMCs intended for TCR sequencing were frozen in liquid nitrogen and were later thawed in a 37 degrees C water bath. A purity of at least 90% was achieved for sorted or isolated CD4+, CD8+ and CD8+ TEMRA cells.

With respect to this clonotype: The clone's antigen remains unknown. No per-base quality is available; no much larger clone lies one base away.

The origin of this receptor is a human donor with Susac syndrome. The rearrangement combines TRBV11-2 with TRBJ2-5; confidence is insufficient to name the D gene. Specimen: CD8+ T cells from PBMCs. In nucleotide form, the sequence is TGTGCCAGCAGCTTAGGGCACAGACGGGCCCAAGAGACCCAGTACTTC. This sequence encodes CASSLGHRRAQETQYF.